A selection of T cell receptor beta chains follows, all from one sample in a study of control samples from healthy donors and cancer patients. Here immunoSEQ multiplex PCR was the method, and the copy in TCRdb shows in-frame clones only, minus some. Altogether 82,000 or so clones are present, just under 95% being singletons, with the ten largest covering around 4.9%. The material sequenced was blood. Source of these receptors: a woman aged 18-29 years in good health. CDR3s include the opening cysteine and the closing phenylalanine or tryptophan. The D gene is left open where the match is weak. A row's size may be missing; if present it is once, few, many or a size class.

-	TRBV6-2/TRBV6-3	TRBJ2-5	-	CASSDEPQGRQETQYF	TGTGCCAGCAGTGACGAACCACAGGGGAGGCAAGAGACCCAGTACTTC
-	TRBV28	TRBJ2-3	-	CASTLPITDTQYF	TGTGCCAGCACCCTTCCGATAACAGATACGCAGTATTTT
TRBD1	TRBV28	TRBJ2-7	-	CASSEISGTGAYEQYF	TGTGCCAGCAGCGAAATATCCGGGACAGGGGCCTACGAGCAGTACTTC
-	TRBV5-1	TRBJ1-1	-	CASSGGDMNTEAFF	TGCGCCAGCAGCGGGGGGGACATGAACACTGAAGCTTTCTTT
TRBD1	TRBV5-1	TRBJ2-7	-	CASSHQGALTLYEQYF	TGCGCCAGCAGCCACCAGGGGGCGTTAACCTTATACGAGCAGTACTTC
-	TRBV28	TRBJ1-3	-	CASSSGRAGNTIYF	TGTGCCAGCAGTTCTGGCAGAGCTGGAAACACCATATATTTT
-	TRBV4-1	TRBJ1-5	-	CASSQEGVGGPGQPQHF	TGCGCCAGCAGCCAAGAGGGGGTAGGGGGGCCAGGTCAGCCCCAGCATTTT
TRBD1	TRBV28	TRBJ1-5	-	CASSSQGRMDQPQHF	TGTGCCAGCAGTTCACAGGGGAGGATGGACCAGCCCCAGCATTTT
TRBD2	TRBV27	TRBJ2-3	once	CASSPGLAGGPAGDTQYF	TGTGCCAGCAGTCCGGGACTAGCGGGGGGACCGGCCGGAGATACGCAGTATTTT
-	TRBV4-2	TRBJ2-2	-	CASSQVETDTGELFF	TGTGCCAGCAGCCAAGTCGAGACTGACACCGGGGAGCTGTTTTTT
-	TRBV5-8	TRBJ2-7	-	CASSFGKLSGLTYEQYF	TGTGCCAGCAGCTTCGGGAAACTATCGGGGCTTACCTACGAGCAGTACTTC
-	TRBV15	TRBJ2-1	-	CATSNGRQAYNEQFF	TGTGCCACCAGTAACGGGAGACAAGCCTACAATGAGCAGTTCTTC
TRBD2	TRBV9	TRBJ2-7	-	CASSFLAGGPVEQYF	TGTGCCAGCAGCTTCCTAGCGGGGGGGCCGGTCGAGCAGTACTTC
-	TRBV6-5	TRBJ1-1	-	CATKVSDPNTEAFF	TGTGCCACTAAGGTGTCGGACCCGAACACTGAAGCTTTCTTT
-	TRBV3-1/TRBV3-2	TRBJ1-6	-	CASSQDMPGWNSPLHF	TGTGCCAGCAGCCAAGATATGCCGGGTTGGAATTCACCCCTCCACTTT
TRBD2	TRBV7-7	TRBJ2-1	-	CASSLGGRAFNEQFF	TGTGCCAGCAGCTTAGGCGGGAGGGCCTTCAATGAGCAGTTCTTC
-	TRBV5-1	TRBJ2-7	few	CASSSGLISYEQYF	TGCGCCAGCAGCAGCGGACTAATCTCCTACGAGCAGTACTTC
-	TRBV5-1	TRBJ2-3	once	CASSNTDTQYF	TGCGCCAGCAGCAACACAGATACGCAGTATTTT
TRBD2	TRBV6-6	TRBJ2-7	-	CASTHTGGVYEQYF	TGTGCCAGCACTCACACGGGGGGGGTCTACGAGCAGTACTTC
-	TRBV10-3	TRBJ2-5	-	CAIAGGVQETQYF	TGTGCCATCGCCGGAGGGGTTCAAGAGACCCAGTACTTC
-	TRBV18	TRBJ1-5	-	CASSLGRDSNQPQHF	TGTGCCAGCTCCCTGGGCCGGGACAGCAATCAGCCCCAGCATTTT
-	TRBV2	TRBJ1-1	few	CASSGPGQNTEAFF	TGTGCCAGCAGTGGACCCGGACAGAACACTGAAGCTTTCTTT
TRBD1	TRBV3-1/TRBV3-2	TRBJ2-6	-	CASSQGDRGGSGANVLTF	TGTGCCAGCAGCCAAGGGGACAGGGGGGGCTCTGGGGCCAACGTCCTGACTTTC
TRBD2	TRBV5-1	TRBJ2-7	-	CASSLGGDYPHEQYF	TGCGCCAGCAGCTTGGGGGGGGACTATCCCCACGAGCAGTACTTC
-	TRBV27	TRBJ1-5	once	CASSLGGGNQPQHF	TGTGCCAGCAGTTTAGGGGGGGGCAATCAGCCCCAGCATTTT
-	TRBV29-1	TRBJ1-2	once	CSVPRAANYGYTF	TGCAGCGTTCCCCGGGCAGCCAACTATGGCTACACCTTC
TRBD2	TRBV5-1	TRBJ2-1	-	CASSEGLAVSNEQFF	TGCGCCAGCAGCGAGGGACTAGCGGTTAGTAATGAGCAGTTCTTC
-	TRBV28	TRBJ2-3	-	CASSFLSLSAPYTDTQYF	TGTGCCAGCAGTTTTCTTAGTCTTTCTGCCCCCTACACAGATACGCAGTATTTT
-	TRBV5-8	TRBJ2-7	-	CASSLQDSYEQYF	TGTGCCAGCAGCTTGCAGGACAGCTACGAGCAGTACTTC
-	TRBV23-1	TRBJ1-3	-	CASSQSSIWENGNTIYF	TGCGCCAGCAGTCAATCGTCGATCTGGGAGAATGGAAACACCATATATTTT
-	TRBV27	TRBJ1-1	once	CASVGALNTEAFF	TGTGCCAGCGTGGGGGCGTTGAACACTGAAGCTTTCTTT
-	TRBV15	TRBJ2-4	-	CATSTQTGSVTIQYF	TGTGCCACCAGCACGCAGACAGGATCGGTGACCATTCAGTACTTC
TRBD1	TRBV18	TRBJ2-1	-	CASSPVVGQGVNEQFF	TGTGCCAGCTCACCAGTAGTAGGACAGGGGGTAAATGAGCAGTTCTTC
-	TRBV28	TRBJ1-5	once	CASMQGLRRSNQPQHF	TGTGCCAGCATGCAGGGGCTAAGGAGGAGCAATCAGCCCCAGCATTTT
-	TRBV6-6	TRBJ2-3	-	CASSQSPSSKKTDTQYF	TGTGCCAGCAGTCAATCTCCGAGTAGCAAAAAAACAGATACGCAGTATTTT
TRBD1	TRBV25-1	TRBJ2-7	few	CASSAQGAQDYEQYF	TGTGCCAGCAGTGCGCAGGGGGCCCAAGACTACGAGCAGTACTTC
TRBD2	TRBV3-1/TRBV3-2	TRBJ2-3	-	CASSPTPGTSSTDTQYF	TGTGCCAGCAGCCCCACCCCCGGGACTAGCAGCACAGATACGCAGTATTTT
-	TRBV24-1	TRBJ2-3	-	CATSDPPQNTQYF	TGTGCCACCAGTGATCCCCCCCAAAATACGCAGTATTTT
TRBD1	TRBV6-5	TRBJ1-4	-	CASRRDSATNEKLFF	TGTGCCAGCAGGCGGGACAGCGCAACTAATGAAAAACTGTTTTTT
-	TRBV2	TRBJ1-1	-	CASREGPREAFF	TGTGCCAGCAGAGAAGGGCCTCGCGAAGCTTTCTTT
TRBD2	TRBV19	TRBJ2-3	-	CASRSSGSTDTQYF	TGTGCCAGTCGGTCTAGCGGTAGCACAGATACGCAGTATTTT